The clone carrying this T cell receptor (beta chain) was found once. Its target is unknown. The length of the CDR3 is 15 residues. Losses at the gene ends were 4 bases for V and 8 bases for J; bases not matched to a gene: 13. Germline-derived CDR1 and CDR2 are SGHRS and YFSETQ. The data are from a study of T cell responses to AZD1222 COVID-19 vaccine. Study-level information: The study pooled second doses at about 4 or about 12 weeks.

General study results and limits: Females made up more of the donors, who were largely white British, and clonal diversity may have come out too low. The study found vaccine-associated CD4 TCRs spanning spike, dominant at 160-218 and 743-854. Just 5 to 7 people given AZD1222 tested seropositive at baseline.

Sequenced by immunoSEQ multiplex PCR; TCRdb stores in-frame clones only, minus some. The sample carries around 120,000 clones, about 92% recorded once. The chain carries TRBV5-1 and TRBJ1-2; 8 bases line up with TRBD1. The source is an adult in good health. The sequencing here drew on peripheral blood, taken on day 0 of AZD1222 vaccination. CDR3 DNA: TGCGCCAGCAGCGTTTGGACAGGGAGGTTAGAGGGCTACACCTTC. It specifies CASSVWTGRLEGYTF.